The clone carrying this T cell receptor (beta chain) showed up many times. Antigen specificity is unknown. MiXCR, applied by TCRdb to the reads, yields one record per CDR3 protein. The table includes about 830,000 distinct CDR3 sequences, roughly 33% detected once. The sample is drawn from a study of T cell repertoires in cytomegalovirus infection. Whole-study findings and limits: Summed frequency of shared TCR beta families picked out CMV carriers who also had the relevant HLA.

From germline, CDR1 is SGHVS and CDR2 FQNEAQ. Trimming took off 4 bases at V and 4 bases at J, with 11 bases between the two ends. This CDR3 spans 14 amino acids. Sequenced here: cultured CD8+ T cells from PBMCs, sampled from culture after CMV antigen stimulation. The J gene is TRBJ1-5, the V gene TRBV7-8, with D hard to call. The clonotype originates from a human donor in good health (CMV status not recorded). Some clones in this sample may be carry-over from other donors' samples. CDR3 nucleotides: TGTGCCAGCAGCTACCGGCGGGGTAATCAGCCCCAGCATTTT. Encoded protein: CASSYRRGNQPQHF.